This is a list of T cell receptor beta chains from one sample in a study of T-cell reconstitution after alpha-beta-depleted transplantation in children. MiXCR, run by TCRdb on the PCR reads, gives a single entry per CDR3 protein. The data contain 580,000 or so distinct CDR3 sequences, under 25% of them seen just once; the ten biggest clones take up 13% to 15%. The sample was PBMCs, mostly from graft donor cells, taken 360 days after TCRalphabeta/CD19-depleted stem cell transplant. The source of these receptors is a boy younger than two who had a stem cell transplant for acute myeloid leukemia, so the T cells may come from the graft donor. Both conserved end residues are part of each CDR3. The order of the fields is J gene, V gene, clone size, D gene, CDR3 DNA, CDR3 protein. A D gene is named only where the DNA matches it firmly. A row's size may be missing; if present it is once, few, many or a size class.

j_gene: TRBJ2-1
v_gene: TRBV7-2
abundance: -
d_gene: -
CDR3nt: TGTGCCAGCAGCTTCCGGGACCGAGCCTACAATGAGCAGTTCTTC
CDR3aa: CASSFRDRAYNEQFF

j_gene: TRBJ2-3
v_gene: TRBV20-1
abundance: many
d_gene: TRBD2
CDR3nt: TGCAGTGCTTCTAGCGGGGGGTTCACAGATACGCAGTATTTT
CDR3aa: CSASSGGFTDTQYF

j_gene: TRBJ2-1
v_gene: TRBV27
abundance: -
d_gene: -
CDR3nt: TGTGCCAGCAGTTTATTCTCGACACCCTACAATGAGCAGTTCTTC
CDR3aa: CASSLFSTPYNEQFF

j_gene: TRBJ1-4
v_gene: TRBV12-3/TRBV12-4
abundance: -
d_gene: -
CDR3nt: TGTGCCAGCAGGGGGGCAGAAGATGAAAAACTGTTTTTT
CDR3aa: CASRGAEDEKLFF

j_gene: TRBJ1-2
v_gene: TRBV6-1
abundance: few
d_gene: TRBD1
CDR3nt: TGTGCCAGCATAACCTTTCCGGGACAGGGGACCGGCTACACCTTC
CDR3aa: CASITFPGQGTGYTF

j_gene: TRBJ2-1
v_gene: TRBV12-3/TRBV12-4
abundance: -
d_gene: TRBD2
CDR3nt: TGTGCCAGCAGATCTAGCGGGGGGGCCCATGAGCAGTTCTTC
CDR3aa: CASRSSGGAHEQFF

j_gene: TRBJ2-1
v_gene: TRBV20-1
abundance: many
d_gene: TRBD2
CDR3nt: TGCAGTGCTAGATTCCTCGCTAGCGGGGGACGCTACAATGAGCAGTTCTTC
CDR3aa: CSARFLASGGRYNEQFF

j_gene: TRBJ1-4
v_gene: TRBV20-1
abundance: -
d_gene: TRBD1
CDR3nt: TGCAGTGCGAGATGGGACAGGTTAAGGGTTAATGAAAAACTGTTTTTT
CDR3aa: CSARWDRLRVNEKLFF

j_gene: TRBJ2-2
v_gene: TRBV15
abundance: -
d_gene: -
CDR3nt: TGTGCCACCAGCAGAGATCCGGGACTTGGGACCGGGGAGCTGTTTTTT
CDR3aa: CATSRDPGLGTGELFF

j_gene: TRBJ2-3
v_gene: TRBV4-3
abundance: -
d_gene: TRBD1
CDR3nt: TGCGCCAGCACTCGGGACAGCTTTTTTGGGACGCAGTATTTT
CDR3aa: CASTRDSFFGTQYF

j_gene: TRBJ2-7
v_gene: TRBV7-2
abundance: -
d_gene: -
CDR3nt: TGTGCCAGCAGTGCCCAGGGCTACGAGCAGTACTTC
CDR3aa: CASSAQGYEQYF

j_gene: TRBJ2-3
v_gene: TRBV4-2
abundance: few
d_gene: TRBD2
CDR3nt: TGTGCCAGCAGCCCACAACTAGCGGGGGGGCCAGGAGGTATGGCAGATACGCAGTATTTT
CDR3aa: CASSPQLAGGPGGMADTQYF

j_gene: TRBJ2-4
v_gene: TRBV20-1
abundance: many
d_gene: TRBD2
CDR3nt: TGCAGTGCTAGAGATATAGGCGGGACTAGCGCTGGAGACATTCAGTACTTC
CDR3aa: CSARDIGGTSAGDIQYF

j_gene: TRBJ2-1
v_gene: TRBV9
abundance: -
d_gene: -
CDR3nt: TGTGCCAGCAGCGTTCGGGACCGGTATAATAAAGAGCAGTTCTTC
CDR3aa: CASSVRDRYNKEQFF

j_gene: TRBJ2-1
v_gene: TRBV29-1
abundance: many
d_gene: -
CDR3nt: TGCAGCGTTGACTGGGGGAGCTCCTACAATGAGCAGTTCTTC
CDR3aa: CSVDWGSSYNEQFF

j_gene: TRBJ2-1
v_gene: TRBV7-3
abundance: -
d_gene: -
CDR3nt: TGTGCCAGCAGCTTCGACGGAAACAATGAGCAGTTCTTC
CDR3aa: CASSFDGNNEQFF

j_gene: TRBJ2-4
v_gene: TRBV10-3
abundance: few
d_gene: TRBD1
CDR3nt: TGTGCCAGCAGTCGAGTCGCGGGACAGGGTCAGAGAAACATTCAGTACTTC
CDR3aa: CASSRVAGQGQRNIQYF

j_gene: TRBJ1-4
v_gene: TRBV12-3/TRBV12-4
abundance: -
d_gene: TRBD1
CDR3nt: TGTGCCAGCAAGACCCGGGACAGGGGCGGCGAAAAACTGTTTTTT
CDR3aa: CASKTRDRGGEKLFF

j_gene: TRBJ2-1
v_gene: TRBV4-3
abundance: few
d_gene: -
CDR3nt: TGCGCCAGCAGCCAAGGATGGCGGTACAATGAGCAGTTCTTC
CDR3aa: CASSQGWRYNEQFF

j_gene: TRBJ2-6
v_gene: TRBV24-1
abundance: few
d_gene: -
CDR3nt: TGTGCCACCAGTAAGGAGGCCAACGTCCTGACTTTC
CDR3aa: CATSKEANVLTF

j_gene: TRBJ2-1
v_gene: TRBV30
abundance: -
d_gene: -
CDR3nt: TGTGCCTGGAGTGAGACGCGGAACCCTGGCAATGAGCAGTTCTTC
CDR3aa: CAWSETRNPGNEQFF

j_gene: TRBJ2-3
v_gene: TRBV10-2
abundance: -
d_gene: TRBD2
CDR3nt: TGCGCCAGCTGTAAGCGGGGGGCCCTCACAGATACGCAGTATTTT
CDR3aa: CASCKRGALTDTQYF

j_gene: TRBJ2-1
v_gene: TRBV4-1
abundance: -
d_gene: TRBD1
CDR3nt: TGCGCCAGCAGCCAAGGGACAGGAAGGGTTAATGAGCAGTTCTTC
CDR3aa: CASSQGTGRVNEQFF

j_gene: TRBJ1-1
v_gene: TRBV12-3/TRBV12-4
abundance: few
d_gene: TRBD1
CDR3nt: TGTGCCAGCATCGGGGACAGCCCTGAAGCTTTCTTT
CDR3aa: CASIGDSPEAFF

j_gene: TRBJ1-6
v_gene: TRBV5-5
abundance: -
d_gene: TRBD1
CDR3nt: TGTGCCAGCAGCCGGGGACAGGGGAATTCACCCCTCCACTTT
CDR3aa: CASSRGQGNSPLHF

j_gene: TRBJ2-7
v_gene: TRBV12-3/TRBV12-4
abundance: many
d_gene: -
CDR3nt: TGTGCCAGCGGTAGTGGGACCCCCAAGGCTGAGCAGTACTTC
CDR3aa: CASGSGTPKAEQYF

j_gene: TRBJ1-1
v_gene: TRBV7-6
abundance: few
d_gene: -
CDR3nt: TGTGCCAGCAGCTTAGCTTTTCGGGGCCTGAACACTGAAGCTTTCTTT
CDR3aa: CASSLAFRGLNTEAFF

j_gene: TRBJ2-1
v_gene: TRBV10-3
abundance: many
d_gene: TRBD2
CDR3nt: TGTGCCATCAGTGAGCAGCCGGGGAGGGTTGAGCAGTTCTTC
CDR3aa: CAISEQPGRVEQFF

j_gene: TRBJ1-1
v_gene: TRBV6-1
abundance: many
d_gene: -
CDR3nt: TGTGCCAGCAGTGAACTGGCCGCCCTGAACACTGAAGCTTTCTTT
CDR3aa: CASSELAALNTEAFF

j_gene: TRBJ1-2
v_gene: TRBV27
abundance: -
d_gene: -
CDR3nt: TGTGCCAGCAGTTTCTACACAGGAACCTCTCTGAGGTACACCTTC
CDR3aa: CASSFYTGTSLRYTF

j_gene: TRBJ1-1
v_gene: TRBV18
abundance: many
d_gene: -
CDR3nt: TGTGCCAGCTCACCGATCTACAGGGTTAAAAGGGCTGAAGCTTTCTTT
CDR3aa: CASSPIYRVKRAEAFF

j_gene: TRBJ1-5
v_gene: TRBV7-8
abundance: many
d_gene: -
CDR3nt: TGTGCCAGCAGCGCATCCACCGTGCCCCAGCATTTT
CDR3aa: CASSASTVPQHF

j_gene: TRBJ2-1
v_gene: TRBV7-6
abundance: few
d_gene: TRBD1
CDR3nt: TGTGCCAGCAGCCCCTCGGGACAGGGGGTCAATGAGCAGTTCTTC
CDR3aa: CASSPSGQGVNEQFF

j_gene: TRBJ2-2
v_gene: TRBV6-5
abundance: many
d_gene: -
CDR3nt: TGTGCCAGCAGTTTCGGACCACTCCTTACAATAGACACCGGGGAGCTGTTTTTT
CDR3aa: CASSFGPLLTIDTGELFF

j_gene: TRBJ2-2
v_gene: TRBV20-1
abundance: few
d_gene: -
CDR3nt: TGCAGTGCGGGTGCCGGGGAGCTGTTTTTT
CDR3aa: CSAGAGELFF